Following are 19 T cell receptor beta chains from one sample sequenced in a study of CD8 T cells in ankylosing spondylitis. TCRdb redid the calling of the 5' RACE reads with MiXCR, one entry per CDR3 protein. The table shows about 360,000 distinct CDR3 sequences, with 20% occurring only once. The specimen sequenced was blood, either unsorted or a sorted T cell fraction (not recorded which). The receptors come from a male donor with ankylosing spondylitis or in good health (not recorded which).

This chain joins TRBV20-1 and TRBJ2-1, with 8 bases matching TRBD2. The junction had 9 bases not matched to a gene; V was cut back by 2 bases and J by 6 bases. Germline V gene data show CDR1 as DFQATT and CDR2 as SNEGSKA (reference sequence). CDR3 length: 15 residues. The CDR3 spells CSARSAAGATNEQFF. The CDR3 DNA reads TGCAGTGCTAGATCTGCAGCGGGGGCCACCAATGAGCAGTTCTTC.

The chain recombines TRBV20-1 with TRBJ2-2; no clear D gene. This CDR3 region has 13 residues. Trimming took 3 bases from V and 3 from J, leaving 8 bases between them. Germline-derived CDR1 and CDR2 are DFQATT and SNEGSKA (reference sequence). The CDR3 bases are TGCAGTGCTAGGCCCCTGGACACCGGGGAGCTGTTTTTT. Its translation: CSARPLDTGELFF.

This clonotype was seen only a few times. This CDR3 reads CASSLSGEGYF. The CDR3 nucleotides read TGTGCCAGCAGTTTATCTGGGGAGGGGTACTTC. The chain couples TRBV12-3 or TRBV12-4 to TRBJ2-7; 7 bases match TRBD2. With V trimmed by 2 bases and J by 12 bases, 4 bases remained unmatched. The CDR3 totals 11 residues.

To note about this clonotype: One end of the junction varies from germline; a read error may be responsible. J is TRBJ2-5 and V is TRBV20-1; TRBD1 matches 10 bases. The germline gives CDR1 DFQATT, CDR2 SNEGSKA (reference sequence). The CDR3 runs to 16 residues. The CDR3 loop reads CCASHLRDRGRETQYF. Written as DNA, the CDR3 is TGCTGTGCTAGCCACCTCCGGGACAGGGGACGAGAGACCCAGTACTTC.

This clonotype occurred a few times. The chain carries TRBV7-8 and TRBJ2-3; D unresolved. Trimming removed 1 base at V and 9 bases at J, with 17 bases between. From germline, CDR1 is SGHVS and CDR2 FQNEAQ. CDR3 size: 15 residues. The CDR3: CASSLVAFGVDTQYF. The CDR3, as DNA: TGTGCCAGCAGCTTAGTGGCTTTTGGGGTTGACACGCAGTATTTT.

This clonotype was seen a few times. V and J are TRBV5-6 and TRBJ1-2; D might be TRBD1 (6 bases). The CDR3 consists of 14 residues. The V and J ends lost 4 bases and 8 bases respectively, with 18 bases between them. The germline V gene encodes CDR1 SGHDT and CDR2 YYEEEE. The CDR3 region has the DNA TGTGCCAGCAGCGCCTACTCAGGGGCGCGCGGCTACACCTTC. It codes for CASSAYSGARGYTF. The full variable domain, with the rest looked up from reference TRBV5-6 and TRBJ1-2, is DAGVTQSPTHLIKTRGQQVTLRCSPKSGHDTVSWYQQALGQGPQFIFQYYEEEERQRGNFPDRFSGHQFPNYSSELNVNALLLGDSALYLCASSAYSGARGYTFGSGTRLTVV.

The chain employs TRBV7-9 and TRBJ2-1; 7 nucleotides match TRBD2. This CDR3 contains 14 residues. Germline V lookup: CDR1 SEHNR, CDR2 FQNEAQ (reference sequence). Unmatched junction bases numbered 6, after V lost 4 bases and J lost 6 bases. The CDR3 sequence: CASSSLAEPNEQFF. CDR3 nucleotides: TGTGCCAGCAGCTCCCTAGCGGAACCCAATGAGCAGTTCTTC.

This clonotype was detected only a few times. The rearrangement links TRBV6-1 to TRBJ2-3, with D perhaps TRBD2 (6 bases). This CDR3 contains 16 residues. V was cut by 7 bases and J by 2 bases, with 19 bases left in between. Germline V gene data show CDR1 as MNHNS and CDR2 as SASEGT. The CDR3 nucleotides are TGTGCCAGCACCCACCTACCTCTAGCGACCACAGATACGCAGTATTTT. This sequence encodes CASTHLPLATTDTQYF.

In this sample, this clonotype turned up a few times. The rearrangement links TRBV5-1 to TRBJ2-3; D not certain. The length of the CDR3 is 15 residues. Per germline, CDR1 SGHRS and CDR2 YFSETQ. The V and J ends lost 4 bases and 2 bases respectively, with 14 bases between them. CDR3 sequence (DNA): TGCGCCAGCAGCCCAACCGGTTGGCCCACAGATACGCAGTATTTT. Translation: CASSPTGWPTDTQYF.

This clonotype came up once. The rearrangement joins TRBV3-1 to TRBJ2-5, with D maybe TRBD1 (6 bases). The germline V gene has CDR1 LGHDT and CDR2 YNNKEL (reference sequence). The CDR3 has 15 amino acids. The V end lost 5 bases, the J end lost 3 bases, and 16 bases lay between the germline ends. In DNA, the CDR3 is TGTGCCAGCAGCGGCCGGACAGAATTCAAAGAGACCCAGTACTTC. Encoded protein: CASSGRTEFKETQYF.

This clonotype appeared a few times. The genes are TRBV2 and TRBJ2-7; a possible D gene is TRBD2 (6 bases). The length of the CDR3 is 12 residues. V was clipped by 9 bases and J by 1 base, with 10 bases between them. Germline lookup yields CDR1 SNHLY and CDR2 FYNNEI. The DNA for the CDR3 is TGTGCCAGGGGGACTTATTCCTACGAGCAGTACTTC. Translating it yields CARGTYSYEQYF.

This clonotype was counted a few times. The chain is built from TRBV29-1 and TRBJ1-2; maybe TRBD1 (6 bases). The CDR3 contains 12 residues. V lost 4 bases and J 8 bases, leaving 14 bases between the germline ends. Germline lookup yields CDR1 SQVTM and CDR2 ANQGSEA. CDR3 in DNA: TGCAGCGTTGTTGGGGGCCCTTCCGGCTACACCTTC. Encoded protein: CSVVGGPSGYTF.

The chain is built from TRBV4-1 and TRBJ2-7; no firm D call. V lost 0 bases and J 3 bases, leaving 12 bases between the germline ends. CDR1 MGHRA and CDR2 YSYEKL come from the germline V gene. The CDR3 consists of 15 residues. The CDR3 DNA reads as TGCGCCAGCAGCCAAGAGGCGGTAGGCAACTACGAGCAGTACTTC. Its translation: CASSQEAVGNYEQYF.

The V gene is TRBV10-3, the J gene TRBJ2-5; either TRBD1 or TRBD2 may fit D (5 bases each). Per the germline V gene, CDR1 is ENHRY and CDR2 is SYGVKD. Trimming took off 7 bases at V and 0 bases at J, with 15 bases between the two ends. The CDR3 contains 15 residues. CDR3 sequence reads: CAIKTGTDDQETQYF. For the CDR3, the DNA is TGTGCCATCAAAACCGGGACGGATGACCAAGAGACCCAGTACTTC.

This chain uses TRBV6-5 with TRBJ1-1; D is undetermined. V was trimmed by 0 bases and J by 4 bases, leaving 6 bases between them. Germline CDR1 reads MNHEY; CDR2 reads SVGAGI. The CDR3 extends over 13 amino acids. The CDR3 nucleotides read TGTGCCAGCAGTTACTCGAGGGTCACTGAAGCTTTCTTT. Its translation: CASSYSRVTEAFF.

The chain uses TRBV12-3 or TRBV12-4 and TRBJ1-6; the match to TRBD1 covers 10 bases. V dropped 10 bases and J dropped 14; count of bases not matched to a gene: 5. The CDR3 spans 11 residues. CDR3 loop: CATGTGVALHF. Written as DNA, the CDR3 is TGTGCCACCGGGACAGGGGTGGCCCTCCACTTT.

This clonotype was seen only a few times. The rearrangement links TRBV6-2 or TRBV6-3 to TRBJ2-7; no clear D gene. Per germline, CDR1 MNHEY and CDR2 SVGEGT. The V end lost 6 bases, the J end lost 3 bases, and 9 bases lay between the germline ends. CDR3 size: 12 residues. The CDR3 sequence is CASSRSIYEQYF. The CDR3 DNA follows: TGTGCCAGCAGCCGAAGCATCTACGAGCAGTACTTC.

J is TRBJ2-5 and V is TRBV6-1; TRBD2 agrees at 8 bases. The germline gives CDR1 MNHNS, CDR2 SASEGT. CDR3 size: 18 residues. The V and J ends lost 5 bases and 5 bases, in that order; junction bases with no gene match: 19. DNA for the CDR3: TGTGCCAGCAGTCGCGACTTACTCGGGGGGGGTTCCAGGGAGACCCAGTACTTC. Amino acid sequence: CASSRDLLGGGSRETQYF.

The genes are TRBV28 and TRBJ2-5; 9 positions match TRBD2. This CDR3 is built from 16 residues. Looked up from germline, CDR1 is MDHEN and CDR2 is SYDVKM. V shed 6 bases, J shed 3 bases, and the junction held 11 bases outside the gene matches. This CDR3 reads CASSPLSGGLEETQYF. The CDR3 nucleotides are TGTGCCAGCAGCCCACTAAGCGGGGGGCTGGAAGAGACCCAGTACTTC.